This TCR beta chain was sequenced for a study of blood T cell repertoires in COVID-19. As for the study in general: Some COVID-19 samples were acute and others convalescent; all came from the United States, Italy and Spain. PBMCs, B-cell-depleted T cells, or T cells were the source of the cDNA or gDNA that made up the material.

In the original analysis: Reference gene primer amplification yielded estimated nucleated cell counts. Libraries were prepared by immunoSEQ multiplex PCR; TCRdb keeps only in-frame clonotypes and omits some of them. That table gives V, J and clone size, and the DNA gave D and trimming. This table has roughly 73,000 clones, over 85% appearing once. Germline CDR1 SGHNT, CDR2 YENEEA. V trimming: 4 bases; J trimming: 4 bases; junction bases outside the gene matches: 8. The CDR3 has 16 amino acids. This receptor was taken from a man aged 50-60 years with acute or convalescent COVID-19. Sequenced: peripheral blood. The chain employs TRBV11-3 and TRBJ2-2, with 8 bases aligning to TRBD1. The chain's CDR3 is CASSSRDRQGTGELFF. In DNA, the CDR3 is TGTGCCAGCAGCTCGAGGGACAGGCAAGGCACCGGGGAGCTGTTTTTT.